These 13 T cell receptor beta chains originate from one sample sequenced in a study of T cell repertoires in breast cancer. Primers covering all TCR V genes were used in emulsion RT-PCR on CD8+ T cells. Blocking oligonucleotides added to a second nested PCR suppressed unpaired genes. TCRdb reprocessed the emulsion pairing reads with MiXCR, giving one entry per CDR3 protein. This table holds nearly 40,000 distinct CDR3 sequences, 45% to 55% found once. Sequences were obtained from CD8+ T cells. The receptors were sampled from a pool of human donors with breast cancer or a healthy control (not recorded which).

This sequence joins TRBV20-1 and TRBJ1-1, with no clear D. Trimming pared 3 bases from V and 3 bases from J, leaving 5 bases between. Germline V gene lookup returns CDR1 DFQATT and CDR2 SNEGSKA (reference sequence). The CDR3 is 11 residues long. As DNA, the CDR3 is TGCAGTGCTAGGCTGCACACTGAAGCTTTCTTT. This translates into CSARLHTEAFF.

This clonotype was recorded many times. This rearrangement joins TRBV7-9 to TRBJ2-1, with D perhaps assigned TRBD1 or TRBD2 (5 bases each). Trimming took off 4 bases at V and 2 bases at J, with 12 bases between the two ends. Germline-derived CDR1 and CDR2 are SEHNR and FQNEAQ (reference sequence). The CDR3 spans 15 residues. The chain's CDR3 is CASSSPGGAYNEQFF. The CDR3 region has the DNA TGTGCCAGCAGCTCCCCTGGGGGAGCCTACAATGAGCAGTTCTTC.

The rearrangement uses TRBV15 and TRBJ2-7; D gene unclear. V gave up 1 base and J gave up 2 bases, with 6 bases separating them. Germline lookup yields CDR1 LNHNV and CDR2 YYDKDF (reference sequence). The CDR3 is 13 residues long. The CDR3 DNA sequence: TGTGCCACCAGCAGAGCGAGGACCTACGAGCAGTACTTC. Translated: CATSRARTYEQYF.

This clonotype was counted a few times. The rearrangement uses TRBV5-1 and TRBJ1-1; D gene uncertain. V dropped 0 bases and J dropped 4 bases, with 13 bases sitting between them. CDR1 is SGHRS, CDR2 YFSETQ, per germline. The CDR3 totals 15 residues. Here the CDR3 reads CASSLEGPSSTEAFF. The CDR3 DNA is TGCGCCAGCAGCTTGGAGGGCCCCTCGAGCACTGAAGCTTTCTTT. Filled out from reference TRBV5-1 and TRBJ1-1, the complete variable domain reads KAGVTQTPRYLIKTRGQQVTLSCSPISGHRSVSWYQQTPGQGLQFLFEYFSETQRNKGNFPGRFSGRQFSNSRSEMNVSTLELGDSALYLCASSLEGPSSTEAFFGQGTRLTVV.

This clonotype was seen a handful of times. This sequence joins TRBV4-2 and TRBJ1-6; D unclear. V dropped 0 bases and J dropped 9 bases, with 9 bases sitting between them. Germline CDR1 and CDR2: LGHNA and YNFKEQ. The CDR3 covers 14 residues. The CDR3 DNA reads as TGTGCCAGCAGCCAAGATTTGTCGAGTTCACCCCTCCACTTT. Translating it yields CASSQDLSSSPLHF.

The chain uses TRBV20-1 and TRBJ2-7, with 10 bases identical to TRBD2. V was pared by 6 bases and J by 5 bases, with 10 bases of the junction left unmatched. Looked up from germline, CDR1 is DFQATT and CDR2 is SNEGSKA (reference sequence). This CDR3 spans 14 amino acids. The CDR3: CSAIQLAGVDEQYF. The CDR3 DNA follows: TGCAGTGCAATACAGCTAGCGGGAGTCGACGAGCAGTACTTC.

The CDR3 spells CASSFGGRPSYEQYF. The CDR3 DNA reads as TGTGCCAGCAGCTTTGGCGGCAGGCCCTCCTACGAGCAGTACTTC. The rearrangement links TRBV7-9 to TRBJ2-7; D is unclear. Trimming left V 3 bases short and J 0 bases short, with 12 bases between. Looked up from germline, CDR1 is SEHNR and CDR2 is FQNEAQ (reference sequence). This CDR3 is built from 15 residues.

About this clonotype itself: This CDR3 fails to terminate in the conserved phenylalanine or tryptophan, so it likely reflects a read error. The rearrangement joins TRBV12-3 or TRBV12-4 to TRBJ2-1; unclear D gene. V lost 3 bases and J 8 bases, leaving 2 bases between the germline ends. The CDR3 has 10 amino acids. CDR3 in amino acids: CASSLYEQFL. In nucleotides, the CDR3 is TGTGCCAGCAGTTTGTATGAGCAGTTCCTC.

V and J are TRBV7-9 and TRBJ1-5; 9 positions match TRBD1. The V gene end was trimmed by 5 bases and the J gene end by 7 bases; junction bases not matched to a gene: 9. CDR3 length equals 15 residues. The V gene's germline CDR1 is SEHNR and CDR2 FQNEAQ (reference sequence). CDR3 DNA: TGTGCCAGCAGCCCCCTGACAGGGGGAGGCCAGCCCCAGCATTTT. Protein sequence: CASSPLTGGGQPQHF.

The chain couples TRBV20-1 to TRBJ1-2; maybe TRBD1 (6 bases). Trimming removed 0 bases at V and 6 bases at J, with 11 bases between. CDR3 length equals 13 residues. Germline lookup yields CDR1 DFQATT and CDR2 SNEGSKA (reference sequence). For the CDR3, the DNA is TGCAGTGCTAGAGATACCAGGGGCAATGGCTACACCTTC. Its protein is CSARDTRGNGYTF.

The V gene is TRBV19, the J gene TRBJ2-7; D uncertain. Per the germline V gene, CDR1 is LNHDA and CDR2 is SQIVND (reference sequence). Deletions cut 1 base from V and 5 bases from J, with 12 bases between. This CDR3 spans 14 amino acids. CDR3 bases: TGTGCCAGTAGTATAGTGTCGAAAGCAAACGAGCAGTACTTC. This gives the protein CASSIVSKANEQYF.

The rearrangement uses TRBV7-6 and TRBJ2-5; no clear D gene. The CDR3 length is 15 residues. V was clipped by 5 bases and J by 4 bases, with 17 bases between them. Germline V gene data show CDR1 as SGHVS and CDR2 as FNYEAQ. CDR3 DNA: TGTGCCAGCAGCCTCAAGGTCCCTACCGCAGAGACCCAGTACTTC. This sequence encodes CASSLKVPTAETQYF. The full variable domain, rest sourced from reference TRBV7-6 and TRBJ2-5, is GAGVSQSPRYKVTKRGQDVALRCDPISGHVSLYWYRQALGQGPEFLTYFNYEAQQDKSGLPNDRFSAERPEGSISTLTIQRTEQRDSAMYRCASSLKVPTAETQYFGPGTRLLVL.

This sequence joins TRBV20-1 and TRBJ2-3, with TRBD2 identical over 7 bases. CDR3 length: 15 amino acids. Germline V gene sequence: CDR1 DFQATT, CDR2 SNEGSKA (reference sequence). Trimming cost V 0 bases and J 4 bases; bases outside gene matches: 7. For the CDR3, the DNA is TGCAGTGCTAGAGATCTCGGCGGGGGACCAGATACGCAGTATTTT. It is translated as CSARDLGGGPDTQYF.